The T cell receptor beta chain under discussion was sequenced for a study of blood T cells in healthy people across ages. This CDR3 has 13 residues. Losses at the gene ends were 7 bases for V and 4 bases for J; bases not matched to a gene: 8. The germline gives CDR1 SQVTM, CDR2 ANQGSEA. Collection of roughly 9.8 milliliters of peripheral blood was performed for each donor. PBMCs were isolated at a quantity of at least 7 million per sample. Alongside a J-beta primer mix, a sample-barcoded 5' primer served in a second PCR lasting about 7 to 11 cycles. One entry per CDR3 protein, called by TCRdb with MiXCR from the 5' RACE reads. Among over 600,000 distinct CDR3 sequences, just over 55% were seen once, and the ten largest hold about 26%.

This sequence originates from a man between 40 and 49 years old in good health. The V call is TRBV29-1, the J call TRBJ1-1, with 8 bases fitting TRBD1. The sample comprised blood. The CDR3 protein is CSGEITGGTEAFF. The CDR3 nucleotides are TGCAGCGGAGAAATTACAGGGGGCACTGAAGCTTTCTTT.